The 15 T cell receptor beta chains given below trace back to one sample, sequenced in a study of CD8 T cells in Susac syndrome. Random-hexamer reverse transcription was applied to roughly 0.5 to 1 ug RNA. TCRdb itself ran the immunoSEQ multiplex PCR reads through MiXCR, one entry per CDR3 protein. This sample has 400,000 to 550,000 distinct CDR3 sequences, with more than 70% found just once. Sequenced input: CD8+ T cells from PBMCs. These receptors originate from a human donor with multiple sclerosis.

V usage is TRBV28 and J usage is TRBJ1-2; D unresolved. Germline V CDR1 and CDR2: MDHEN, SYDVKM. The CDR3 loop spans 16 amino acids. V was clipped by 1 base and J by 6 bases, with 18 bases between them. The chain's CDR3 is CASSLSEGLGMDGYTF. The DNA for the CDR3 is TGTGCCAGCAGTTTATCAGAGGGTTTGGGTATGGATGGCTACACCTTC.

The chain links TRBV27 to TRBJ1-6; 9 nucleotides match TRBD1. J was trimmed by 6 bases and V by 6 bases; bases with no gene match: 6. This CDR3 is built from 15 residues. Germline CDR1 is MNHEY and CDR2 is SMNVEV (reference sequence). CDR3 protein: CASSSPGQGNSPLHF. CDR3 nucleotides: TGTGCCAGCAGCTCGCCGGGACAGGGTAATTCACCCCTCCACTTT.

The chain has TRBV12-3 or TRBV12-4 and TRBJ1-5, with TRBD1 as a possible D gene (5 bases). V was shortened by 5 bases and J by 5 bases, with 16 bases between the two germline ends. CDR3 length: 15 residues. CDR3 amino acids: CASSGGSGIHQPQHF. CDR3 in DNA: TGTGCCAGCAGTGGGGGTTCGGGGATTCATCAGCCCCAGCATTTT.

The gene calls are TRBV25-1 and TRBJ2-2; D is possibly TRBD1 (6 bases). The CDR3 has 13 residues. Germline values: CDR1 MGHDK, CDR2 SYGVNS. V was trimmed by 8 bases and J by 3 bases, leaving 10 bases between them. The CDR3 protein is CASEDSYTGELFF. The CDR3 region has the DNA TGTGCCAGCGAGGACAGCTACACCGGGGAGCTGTTTTTT.

The genes are TRBV29-1 and TRBJ1-1; TRBD1 agrees at 9 bases. The CDR3 contains 12 residues. The J segment lost 8 bases and the V segment lost 7 bases, leaving 8 bases of the junction unmatched. The germline CDR1 and CDR2 sequences are SQVTM and ANQGSEA. For the CDR3, the DNA is TGCAGCGGCACACAGGGGGCCATCGAAGCTTTCTTT. It codes for CSGTQGAIEAFF.

This clonotype was recorded a few times. The V call is TRBV6-5, the J call TRBJ1-5; possibly TRBD1 for D (5 bases). V lost 6 bases and J 2 bases, leaving 11 bases between the germline ends. The CDR3 sequence is 14 residues long. Germline loops: CDR1 MNHEY, CDR2 SVGAGI. DNA of the CDR3: TGTGCCAGCAGCCGAACAGGAGGCAATCAGCCCCAGCATTTT. Translated: CASSRTGGNQPQHF.

The CDR3: CASSGTAPYEQYF. CDR3 sequence (DNA): TGTGCCAGCAGCGGGACAGCTCCCTACGAGCAGTACTTC. The genes are TRBV9 and TRBJ2-7; perhaps TRBD1 as D (6 bases). V was clipped by 3 bases and J by 2 bases, with 9 bases between them. The CDR3 consists of 13 residues. The germline V gene encodes CDR1 SGDLS and CDR2 YYNGEE.

This chain joins TRBV20-1 and TRBJ2-7; 9 nucleotides agree with TRBD1. The CDR3 runs to 15 residues. The V gene's germline CDR1 is DFQATT and CDR2 SNEGSKA (reference sequence). J lost 4 bases, V lost 6 bases, and 13 bases had no gene match. The CDR3 DNA reads as TGCAGTGCCAAGGGGCTCCGGGACAGGGTATACGAGCAGTACTTC. Amino acids: CSAKGLRDRVYEQYF.

The CDR3 DNA reads TGTGCCAGCAGCTATGAGGAAGAGACCCAGTACTTC. Its protein is CASSYEEETQYF. V is TRBV11-2 and J is TRBJ2-5; unclear D gene. The germline V and J ends were trimmed by 4 bases and 3 bases, with 6 bases remaining between them. The germline V gene encodes CDR1 SGHAT and CDR2 FQNNGV. The CDR3 is made up of 12 amino acids.

The chain has TRBV30 and TRBJ2-1; TRBD2 aligns across 10 bases. Germline loops: CDR1 GTSNPN, CDR2 SVGIG (reference sequence). This CDR3 is 14 amino acids long. J gave up 10 bases and V 0 bases, and 6 bases lay outside the gene matches. CDR3 residues: CAWSVASGGWEQFF. Written as DNA, the CDR3 is TGTGCCTGGAGTGTGGCTAGCGGGGGCTGGGAGCAGTTCTTC.

This sequence joins TRBV27 and TRBJ1-5; D might be TRBD1 (5 bases). CDR1 and CDR2 from the germline V gene are MNHEY and SMNVEV (reference sequence). Trimming stripped 6 bases from V and 11 bases from J, with 14 bases between. CDR3 length equals 12 residues. For the CDR3, the DNA is TGTGCCAGCAGAACAGGCCTCGCGGCCCAGCATTTT. This encodes CASRTGLAAQHF.

The chain has TRBV14 and TRBJ2-3; tentatively, D is TRBD1 or TRBD2 (5 bases each). The CDR3 length is 15 residues. Trimming pared 1 base from V and 1 base from J, leaving 9 bases between. The germline gives CDR1 SGHDN, CDR2 FVKESK. This CDR3 is CASSQVVGGTDTQYF. The CDR3 DNA reads as TGTGCCAGCAGCCAAGTAGTGGGGGGCACAGATACGCAGTATTTT.

V gene TRBV6-1 combines with J gene TRBJ2-4; 7 nucleotides agree with TRBD2. CDR3 length equals 16 residues. CDR1 MNHNS and CDR2 SASEGT come from the germline V gene. The V segment lost 1 base and the J segment 1 base; nucleotides outside the gene matches: 4. In DNA, the CDR3 is TGTGCCAGCAGTGAAGATGGGGGAGGGGCCAAAAACATTCAGTACTTC. This gives the protein CASSEDGGGAKNIQYF.

The V call is TRBV20-1, the J call TRBJ1-2, with 9 bases aligning to TRBD1. V lost 0 bases to trimming and J lost 4 bases; unmatched junction nucleotides: 6. The germline V gene encodes CDR1 DFQATT and CDR2 SNEGSKA (reference sequence). There are 15 residues in the CDR3. The CDR3 DNA reads TGCAGTGCTAGAGATCGGGACAGGGCCCCCTATGGCTACACCTTC. Protein product: CSARDRDRAPYGYTF.

This chain connects TRBV4-1 to TRBJ2-7; 12 nucleotides line up with TRBD2. This CDR3 contains 16 residues. Trimming took 0 bases from V and 5 from J; bases not matched to a gene: 5. The germline V gene encodes CDR1 MGHRA and CDR2 YSYEKL. This CDR3 is CASSQEPLAGGNEQYF. The CDR3 DNA reads TGCGCCAGCAGCCAAGAACCACTAGCGGGAGGCAACGAGCAGTACTTC.